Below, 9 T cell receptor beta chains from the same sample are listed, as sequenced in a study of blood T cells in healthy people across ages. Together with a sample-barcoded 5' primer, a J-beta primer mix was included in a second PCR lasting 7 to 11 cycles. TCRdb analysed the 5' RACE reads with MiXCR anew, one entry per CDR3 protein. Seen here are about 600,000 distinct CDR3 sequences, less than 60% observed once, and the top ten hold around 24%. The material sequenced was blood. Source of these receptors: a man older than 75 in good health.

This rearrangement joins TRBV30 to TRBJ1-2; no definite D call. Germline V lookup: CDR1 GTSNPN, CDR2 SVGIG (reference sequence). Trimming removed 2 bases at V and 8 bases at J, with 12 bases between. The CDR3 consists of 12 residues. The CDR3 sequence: CAWSLDGGGYTF. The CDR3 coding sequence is TGTGCCTGGAGTCTGGATGGAGGCGGCTACACCTTC. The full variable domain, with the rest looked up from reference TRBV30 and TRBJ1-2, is SQTIHQWPATLVQPVGSPLSLECTVEGTSNPNLYWYRQAAGRGLQLLFYSVGIGQISSEVPQNLSASRPQDRQFILSSKKLLLSDSGFYLCAWSLDGGGYTFGSGTRLTVV.

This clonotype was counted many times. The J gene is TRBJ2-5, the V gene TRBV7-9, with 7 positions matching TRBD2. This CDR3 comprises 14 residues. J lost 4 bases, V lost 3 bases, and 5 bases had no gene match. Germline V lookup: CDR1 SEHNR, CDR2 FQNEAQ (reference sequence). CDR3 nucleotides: TGTGCCAGCAGCTTGGGGCTAGCGGTAGAGACCCAGTACTTC. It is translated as CASSLGLAVETQYF.

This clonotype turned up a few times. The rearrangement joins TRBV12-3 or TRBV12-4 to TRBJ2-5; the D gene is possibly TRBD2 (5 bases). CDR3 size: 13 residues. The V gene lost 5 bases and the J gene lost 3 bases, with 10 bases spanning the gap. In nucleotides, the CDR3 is TGTGCCAGCAGTGCGGACGGGGAAGAGACCCAGTACTTC. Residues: CASSADGEETQYF.

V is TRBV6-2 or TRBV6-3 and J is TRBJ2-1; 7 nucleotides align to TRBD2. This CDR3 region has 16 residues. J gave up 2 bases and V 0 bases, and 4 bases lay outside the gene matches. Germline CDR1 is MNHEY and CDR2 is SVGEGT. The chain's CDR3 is CASSYSGGGPYNEQFF. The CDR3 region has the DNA TGTGCCAGCAGTTACTCGGGCGGGGGACCCTACAATGAGCAGTTCTTC.

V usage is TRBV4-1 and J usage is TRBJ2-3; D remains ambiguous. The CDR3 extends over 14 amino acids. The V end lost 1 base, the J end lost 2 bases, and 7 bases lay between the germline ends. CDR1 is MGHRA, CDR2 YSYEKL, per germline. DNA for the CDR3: TGCGCCAGCAGCCAAGGGTCGGACACAGATACGCAGTATTTT. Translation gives CASSQGSDTDTQYF.

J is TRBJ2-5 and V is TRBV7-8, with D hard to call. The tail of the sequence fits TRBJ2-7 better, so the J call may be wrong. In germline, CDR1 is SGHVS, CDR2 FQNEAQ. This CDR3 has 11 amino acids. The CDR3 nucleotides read TGTGCCAGCAGCCGAGCCGTCGAGCAGTACTTC. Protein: CASSRAVEQYF.

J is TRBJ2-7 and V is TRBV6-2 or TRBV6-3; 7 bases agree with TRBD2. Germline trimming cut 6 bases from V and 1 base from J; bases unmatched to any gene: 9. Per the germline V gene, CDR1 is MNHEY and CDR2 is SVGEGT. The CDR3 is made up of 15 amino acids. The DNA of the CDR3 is TGTGCCAGCAGCTCTTCTAGCGGACCTTCCTACGAGCAGTACTTC. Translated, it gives CASSSSSGPSYEQYF.

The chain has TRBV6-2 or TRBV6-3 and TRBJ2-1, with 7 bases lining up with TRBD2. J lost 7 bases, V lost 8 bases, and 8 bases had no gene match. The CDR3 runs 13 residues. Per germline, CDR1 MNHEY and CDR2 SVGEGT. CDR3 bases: TGTGCCAGCCGCCGAAGGGGAGGGAATGAGCAGTTCTTC. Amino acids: CASRRRGGNEQFF.

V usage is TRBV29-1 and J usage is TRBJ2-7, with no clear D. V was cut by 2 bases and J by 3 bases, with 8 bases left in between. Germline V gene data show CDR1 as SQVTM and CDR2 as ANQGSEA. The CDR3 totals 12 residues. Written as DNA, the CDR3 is TGCAGCGTTGAAACGGACCGCTACGAGCAGTACTTC. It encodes CSVETDRYEQYF.